These T cell receptor beta chains were read from a single sample in a study of blood T cell repertoires in COVID-19. Generated by immunoSEQ multiplex PCR, the TCRdb table keeps only in-frame clones and is missing some. The sample records about 200,000 clones, around 90% being singletons. Sequencing was done on a sample of peripheral blood. The origin of the receptors is a man in his fifties or sixties with acute or convalescent COVID-19. The CDR3 runs from the conserved cysteine through the conserved F or W.

j_call	v_call	cdr3_length	cdr3_aa
TRBJ2-6	TRBV29-1	18	CSVPSPGTGLSGANVLTF
TRBJ1-1	TRBV28	17	CASSFGDRGRGNTEAFF
TRBJ2-1	TRBV11-3	17	CASSSPGGLSSYNEQFF
TRBJ1-1	TRBV5-1	14	CASSPDRVGTEAFF
TRBJ1-2	TRBV4-3	13	CASSQAVTYGYTF
TRBJ2-1	TRBV9	18	CASSVAGSGGPLSLVQFF
TRBJ2-3	TRBV7-3	12	CASSQLGDTQYF
TRBJ2-4	TRBV10-1	13	CASRRDCCNIQYF
TRBJ2-2	TRBV19	15	CACRLAGANTGELFF
TRBJ1-3	TRBV25-1	17	CASSEMVGGGSGNTIYF
TRBJ1-2	TRBV5-5	11	CASSKGQGGTF
TRBJ2-1	TRBV11-3	15	CASSLDQGQGNEQFF
TRBJ2-2	TRBV15	17	CATSPSYSPTNTGELFF
TRBJ2-3	TRBV5-1	16	CASSSLAGPTGGTQYF
TRBJ1-5	TRBV4-1	18	CASSQGPDPGQVNQPQHF
TRBJ2-1	TRBV4-1	16	CASSQEEGAAYNEQFF
TRBJ2-7	TRBV6-5	14	CASRKGGDLRVQYF
TRBJ2-7	TRBV5-1	19	CASSGGLTGTYSPAYEQYF
TRBJ1-2	TRBV9	15	CASSVGTGGRYSYTF
TRBJ2-3	TRBV7-3	15	CASSSLAGNLATQYF
TRBJ2-1	TRBV27	17	CASSFGRGGPLYNEQFF
TRBJ2-5	TRBV27	15	CASSPGGGAKETQYF
TRBJ1-6	TRBV6-6	14	CASSPDRPNSPLHF
TRBJ1-5	TRBV6-5	14	CASRATGGNQPQHF
TRBJ2-1	TRBV5-4	16	CASSLASGGIDNEQFF
TRBJ1-1	TRBV7-2	13	CASSRQANTEAFF
TRBJ1-3	TRBV10-3	15	CAIGRQGSSGNTIYF
TRBJ2-2	TRBV6-4	15	CASSDGTDNTGELFF
TRBJ2-1	TRBV29-1	10	CSVRNNEQFF
TRBJ1-1	TRBV9	16	CASSVVPDTMNTEAFF
TRBJ2-7	TRBV9	12	CASSSDRGPQYF
TRBJ2-3	TRBV24-1	12	CATGGAADTQYF
TRBJ1-3	TRBV5-6	15	CASSFGVNSGNTIYF
TRBJ2-3	TRBV27	17	CASSLDTGTSRTDTQYF
TRBJ1-4	TRBV30	13	CAWRYPGEEKLFF
TRBJ2-7	TRBV7-6	15	CASSPTSGGVYEQYF
TRBJ2-5	TRBV7-2	16	CASSPRGAGGQETQYF
TRBJ2-2	TRBV2	15	CASSSDRVGTGELFF
TRBJ2-7	TRBV18	18	CASSPYILGRSSSYEQYF
TRBJ2-1	TRBV5-1	17	CASSGLAGGASYNEQFF
TRBJ2-5	TRBV19	15	CASSSRQGVGETQYF
TRBJ1-2	TRBV25-1	12	CASSEVGGELKF